This T cell receptor (beta chain) was documented in a study of control samples from healthy donors and cancer patients. Assay: immunoSEQ multiplex PCR; the TCRdb copy retains only in-frame clones and omits some. The sample consists of about 180,000 clones, 85% to 90% of them appearing once. There are 12 residues in the CDR3. V lost 4 bases, J lost 3 bases, and 4 bases lay in between. Germline-derived CDR1 and CDR2 are LGHDT and YNNKEL (reference sequence). The sequence came from a woman in her forties or fifties in good health. The chain has TRBV3-1 (or the pseudogene TRBV3-2) and TRBJ1-5, with unresolved D. Sequenced: blood. The CDR3 sequence: CASSRYNQPQHF. CDR3 DNA: TGTGCCAGCAGCCGGTACAATCAGCCCCAGCATTTT.